Listed here are 10 T cell receptor beta chains from one sample, sequenced in a study of blood T cell repertoires in COVID-19. Libraries were prepared by immunoSEQ multiplex PCR; TCRdb keeps only in-frame clonotypes and omits some of them. The sample holds more than 95,000 clones, roughly 90% seen once. Sample: peripheral blood. All receptors derive from a human donor in a cohort sampled during active COVID-19.

This chain uses TRBV30 with TRBJ1-3; D is uncertain. The CDR3 covers 13 residues. Trimming pared 4 bases from V and 3 bases from J, leaving 10 bases between. The V gene's germline CDR1 is GTSNPN and CDR2 SVGIG (reference sequence). The CDR3 is CAWMGRFGNTIYF. In DNA, the CDR3 is TGTGCCTGGATGGGGAGGTTTGGAAACACCATATATTTT. Filled out from reference TRBV30 and TRBJ1-3, the complete variable domain reads SQTIHQWPATLVQPVGSPLSLECTVEGTSNPNLYWYRQAAGRGLQLLFYSVGIGQISSEVPQNLSASRPQDRQFILSSKKLLLSDSGFYLCAWMGRFGNTIYFGEGSWLTVV.

The chain carries TRBV5-8 and TRBJ1-3; 7 bases are shared with TRBD1. The CDR3 has 15 residues. Germline loops: CDR1 SGHTS, CDR2 YDEGEE. The V segment lost 4 bases and the J segment 2 bases; nucleotides outside the gene matches: 6. The CDR3 here is CASSRGTAPGNTIYF. The CDR3 DNA sequence: TGTGCCAGCAGCCGTGGGACAGCCCCTGGAAACACCATATATTTT. Based on the CDR3 plus reference TRBV5-8 and TRBJ1-3, the full variable domain is EAGVTQSPTHLIKTRGQQATLRCSPISGHTSVYWYQQALGLGLQFLLWYDEGEERNRGNFPPRFSGRQFPNYSSELNVNALELEDSALYLCASSRGTAPGNTIYFGEGSWLTVV.

This chain connects TRBV6-6 to TRBJ2-1, with 9 bases lining up with TRBD2. Germline loops: CDR1 MNHNY, CDR2 SVGAGI (reference sequence). The CDR3 runs to 18 residues. Trimming cost V 6 bases and J 6 bases; bases outside gene matches: 18. CDR3 sequence reads: CASSRPGLARSKGNEQFF. The CDR3 DNA is TGTGCCAGCAGCCGACCGGGACTAGCTCGTTCTAAGGGCAATGAGCAGTTCTTC.

Concerning this clone itself: This sample includes further DNA sequences coding for the same CDR3. The genes are TRBV15 and TRBJ1-4; a possible D gene is TRBD1 (6 bases). Trimming took off 1 base at V and 6 bases at J, with 12 bases between the two ends. This CDR3 is built from 15 residues. Germline CDR1 LNHNV, CDR2 YYDKDF (reference sequence). The CDR3 region has the DNA TGTGCCACCAGCAGAGTCTACAGGGACGATGAAAAACTGTTTTTT. This translates into CATSRVYRDDEKLFF.

The V call is TRBV7-9, the J call TRBJ1-1; TRBD1 matches 8 bases. Germline CDR1 SEHNR, CDR2 FQNEAQ (reference sequence). This CDR3 contains 18 residues. Trimming cost V 3 bases and J 5 bases; bases outside gene matches: 17. CDR3 coding DNA: TGTGCCAGCAGCTTCGTAAAAATTCAACAGGGGGTTGGAACTGAAGCTTTCTTT. Its protein is CASSFVKIQQGVGTEAFF.

The genes are TRBV5-6 and TRBJ2-1, with TRBD2 as a possible D gene (6 bases). Germline assignment: CDR1 SGHDT and CDR2 YYEEEE. The CDR3 has 15 residues. V lost 1 base and J 7 bases, leaving 15 bases between the germline ends. For the CDR3, the DNA is TGTGCCAGCAGCTTGTACTCGGGAGTGGGGAATGAGCAGTTCTTC. Protein: CASSLYSGVGNEQFF.

The V and J genes are TRBV2 and TRBJ2-2, with no clear D. The germline V gene encodes CDR1 SNHLY and CDR2 FYNNEI. The CDR3 contains 12 residues. V gave up 8 bases and J gave up 6 bases, with 10 bases separating them. The CDR3 loop is CASVREAGELFF. In DNA form, the CDR3 reads TGTGCCAGCGTGAGAGAGGCCGGGGAGCTGTTTTTT.

The rearrangement uses TRBV6-5 and TRBJ2-1; 11 bases line up with TRBD2. The germline CDR1 and CDR2 sequences are MNHEY and SVGAGI. This CDR3 has 16 amino acids. The V segment lost 2 bases and the J segment 7 bases; nucleotides outside the gene matches: 7. CDR3 DNA: TGTGCCAGCAGTTACGGGACTAGCGGAGTGAATAATGAGCAGTTCTTC. Translated, it gives CASSYGTSGVNNEQFF.

V gene TRBV4-1 combines with J gene TRBJ2-1; D remains unclear. Germline-derived CDR1 and CDR2 are MGHRA and YSYEKL. V dropped 0 bases and J dropped 6 bases, with 9 bases sitting between them. The CDR3 has 14 residues. The CDR3 region has the DNA TGCGCCAGCAGCCAAGATGAGTTCCTCAATGAGCAGTTCTTC. This encodes CASSQDEFLNEQFF.

The gene calls are TRBV4-2 and TRBJ2-2; a possible D gene is TRBD2 (7 bases). Looked up from germline, CDR1 is LGHNA and CDR2 is YNFKEQ. The CDR3 totals 14 residues. The ends were cut back, 5 bases at V and 6 bases at J, with 13 bases in the middle. Written as DNA, the CDR3 is TGTGCCAGCAGCTTGGGGGGGCTTGCCGGGGAGCTGTTTTTT. It yields the protein CASSLGGLAGELFF.